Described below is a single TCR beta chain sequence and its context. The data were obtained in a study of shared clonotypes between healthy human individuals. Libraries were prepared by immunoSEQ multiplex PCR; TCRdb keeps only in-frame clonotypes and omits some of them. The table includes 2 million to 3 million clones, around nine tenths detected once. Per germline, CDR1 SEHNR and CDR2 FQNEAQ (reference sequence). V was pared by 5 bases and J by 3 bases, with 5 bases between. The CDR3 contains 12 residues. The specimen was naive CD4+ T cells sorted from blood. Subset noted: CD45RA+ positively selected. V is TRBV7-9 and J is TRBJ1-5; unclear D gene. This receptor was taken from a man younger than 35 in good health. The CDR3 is CASSPFNQPQHF. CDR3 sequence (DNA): TGTGCCAGCAGCCCTTTCAATCAGCCCCAGCATTTT.